Each of the 29 T cell receptor beta chains below was sequenced from the same sample in a study of blood T cell repertoires in COVID-19. TCRdb's copy holds only in-frame clones and misses some; the assay was immunoSEQ multiplex PCR. The sample includes roughly 250,000 clones, roughly 87% seen only once; the top ten take about 6.3%. The specimen was PBMCs or T cells enriched from blood (not recorded which). The source is a woman in her thirties with acute COVID-19.

The count of this clone is one. V is TRBV2 and J is TRBJ2-3; TRBD2 matches 14 bases. The CDR3 has 14 residues. The trim removed 11 bases at V and 2 bases at J, leaving 3 bases unmatched. Germline V gene sequence: CDR1 SNHLY, CDR2 FYNNEI. CDR3 region: CAGGLAGATDTQYF. The CDR3 region has the DNA TGTGCCGGGGGACTAGCGGGGGCCACAGATACGCAGTATTTT.

V usage is TRBV7-8 and J usage is TRBJ2-3, with 7 bases matching TRBD2. This CDR3 has 17 amino acids. Germline CDR1 SGHVS, CDR2 FQNEAQ. J gave up 0 bases and V 5 bases, and 11 bases lay outside the gene matches. For the CDR3, the DNA is TGTGCCAGCAGCCCGATTCCGTTAGCGGGCAGCACAGATACGCAGTATTTT. Protein: CASSPIPLAGSTDTQYF. The complete variable domain, with remaining parts taken from reference TRBV7-8 and TRBJ2-3, reads GAGVSQSPRYKVAKRGQDVALRCDPISGHVSLFWYQQALGQGPEFLTYFQNEAQLDKSGLPSDRFFAERPEGSVSTLKIQRTQQEDSAVYLCASSPIPLAGSTDTQYFGPGTRLTVL.

CDR3 sequence: CASSVGTQTYEQYF. The CDR3 DNA reads as TGTGCCAGCAGCGTCGGGACACAAACCTACGAGCAGTACTTC. J is TRBJ2-7 and V is TRBV3-1 (or the pseudogene TRBV3-2); tentative D call: TRBD1 (6 bases). Trimming took off 5 bases at V and 2 bases at J, with 13 bases between the two ends. Germline loops: CDR1 LGHDT, CDR2 YNNKEL (reference sequence). The CDR3 extends over 14 amino acids.

This clone was found many times. The rearrangement links TRBV29-1 to TRBJ1-1, with 9 bases lining up with TRBD1. J was trimmed by 1 base and V by 6 bases; bases with no gene match: 9. The CDR3 is 15 amino acids. Germline CDR1 SQVTM, CDR2 ANQGSEA. The chain's CDR3 is CSVGTGTGWNTEAFF. Written as DNA, the CDR3 is TGCAGCGTGGGGACAGGGACGGGGTGGAACACTGAAGCTTTCTTT.

This clone was detected only once. The chain combines TRBV10-3 with TRBJ1-1; 8 nucleotides line up with TRBD1. The CDR3 loop spans 14 amino acids. Germline V lookup: CDR1 ENHRY, CDR2 SYGVKD. V trimming: 5 bases; J trimming: 3 bases; junction bases outside the gene matches: 5. The CDR3 DNA reads as TGTGCCATCAGTAAGACAGGGGTGGACACTGAAGCTTTCTTT. This sequence encodes CAISKTGVDTEAFF.

The chain has TRBV9 and TRBJ2-3; 11 bases line up with TRBD2. Germline V lookup: CDR1 SGDLS, CDR2 YYNGEE. V trimming: 4 bases; J trimming: 4 bases; junction bases outside the gene matches: 2. This CDR3 is 14 amino acids long. The CDR3 protein is CASSFSGRADTQYF. The CDR3 DNA sequence: TGTGCCAGCAGCTTTAGCGGGAGGGCAGATACGCAGTATTTT.

The CDR3 sequence is CASSLDFRTDTQYF. Here the CDR3 DNA reads TGTGCCAGCAGCTTGGACTTCCGCACAGATACGCAGTATTTT. The V and J genes are TRBV7-2 and TRBJ2-3, with a weak D call TRBD2 (5 bases). This CDR3 comprises 14 residues. Germline V CDR1 and CDR2: SGHTA, FQGNSA. V lost 3 bases and J 1 base, leaving 8 bases between the germline ends.

CDR3 amino acids: CASSVSSRTGHSGNTIYF. DNA for the CDR3: TGTGCCAGCAGCGTCAGCTCAAGGACAGGGCACTCTGGAAACACCATATATTTT. The chain links TRBV9 to TRBJ1-3; 8 bases agree with TRBD1. V shed 2 bases, J shed 0 bases, and the junction held 10 bases outside the gene matches. Germline CDR1 is SGDLS and CDR2 is YYNGEE. The CDR3 sequence is 18 residues long.

This clone was seen only once. V usage is TRBV10-3 and J usage is TRBJ1-4; perhaps TRBD1 as D (6 bases). V was trimmed by 6 bases and J by 5 bases, leaving 10 bases between them. In germline, CDR1 is ENHRY, CDR2 SYGVKD. The CDR3 spans 13 residues. This CDR3 reads CAIRDSLNEKLFF. In nucleotides, the CDR3 is TGTGCCATCAGGGACAGCTTGAATGAAAAACTGTTTTTT.

The CDR3 nucleotides are TGTGCCAGCAGCCCCAGACAGGCTGGTAATTCACCCCTCCACTTT. Amino acids: CASSPRQAGNSPLHF. V usage is TRBV28 and J usage is TRBJ1-6, with D maybe TRBD1 (6 bases). V was clipped by 6 bases and J by 6 bases, with 15 bases between them. This CDR3 comprises 15 residues. Germline V gene data show CDR1 as MDHEN and CDR2 as SYDVKM.

The genes are TRBV18 and TRBJ1-2; TRBD1 is a possible D gene (5 bases). This CDR3 comprises 12 residues. Trimming cost V 3 bases and J 7 bases, with 9 bases left between them. From germline, CDR1 is KGHSH and CDR2 LQKENI. In DNA, the CDR3 is TGTGCCAGCTCACCGGCAGGGCTTGGCTACACCTTC. This codes for CASSPAGLGYTF.

The rearrangement uses TRBV7-9 and TRBJ1-6; a weak D match, TRBD1 (6 bases). The germline V gene has CDR1 SEHNR and CDR2 FQNEAQ (reference sequence). Trimming took off 4 bases at V and 7 bases at J, with 14 bases between the two ends. The CDR3 is 15 amino acids. The CDR3 sequence is CASSSHIGGNSPLHF. The CDR3 DNA is TGTGCCAGCAGCTCCCATATAGGGGGAAATTCACCCCTCCACTTT.

The chain couples TRBV7-9 to TRBJ2-5; 12 bases agree with TRBD2. The germline V gene has CDR1 SEHNR and CDR2 FQNEAQ (reference sequence). J lost 2 bases, V lost 2 bases, and 6 bases had no gene match. CDR3 length: 17 residues. Here the CDR3 DNA reads TGTGCCAGCAGCTTACTAGCGGGGGGGCCCGCTCAAGAGACCCAGTACTTC. Amino acids: CASSLLAGGPAQETQYF.

The J gene is TRBJ1-2, the V gene TRBV7-3, with D perhaps TRBD1 (6 bases). The CDR3 is 13 residues long. CDR1 SGHTA and CDR2 FQGTGA come from the germline V gene. Trimming took 5 bases from V and 4 from J, leaving 11 bases between them. The CDR3 spells CASSPGTLYGYTF. CDR3 DNA: TGTGCCAGCAGCCCCGGGACACTCTATGGCTACACCTTC.

This clone was seen a single time. This chain uses TRBV6-2 or TRBV6-3 with TRBJ2-1; 13 nucleotides agree with TRBD2. Germline V gene data show CDR1 as MNHEY and CDR2 as SVGEGT. There are 19 residues in the CDR3. V shed 4 bases and J 2 bases; nucleotides not matched to a gene: 11. CDR3 in amino acids: CASSSPGLAGLSTYNEQFF. DNA for the CDR3: TGTGCCAGCAGTTCTCCGGGACTAGCGGGACTCTCGACCTACAATGAGCAGTTCTTC.

V and J are TRBV2 and TRBJ2-3, with 7 bases aligning to TRBD1. CDR3 length: 15 residues. The junction had 7 bases not matched to a gene; V was cut back by 6 bases and J by 1 base. Germline CDR1 SNHLY, CDR2 FYNNEI. The CDR3 nucleotides read TGTGCCAGCAGACCCGACAGGGCTGGCACAGATACGCAGTATTTT. It codes for CASRPDRAGTDTQYF.

For the CDR3, the DNA is TGTGCCACCACCGACGGGGGTGAGCAGTACTTC. Protein: CATTDGGEQYF. The genes are TRBV6-5 and TRBJ2-7; a possible D gene is TRBD2 (6 bases). CDR1 is MNHEY and CDR2 is SVGAGI in the germline V gene. V lost 10 bases to trimming and J lost 7 bases, with 14 bases between them. The CDR3 is 11 residues long.

The chain couples TRBV4-1 to TRBJ2-7; 9 bases map to TRBD2. With V trimmed by 5 bases and J by 6 bases, 8 bases remained unmatched. The V gene's germline CDR1 is MGHRA and CDR2 YSYEKL. The CDR3 covers 14 residues. The CDR3: CASSVREREAEQYF. The DNA for the CDR3 is TGCGCCAGCAGCGTAAGAGAGCGGGAGGCCGAGCAGTACTTC.

The chain links TRBV4-1 to TRBJ2-3; 8 nucleotides agree with TRBD1. The J segment lost 3 bases and the V segment lost 1 base, leaving 3 bases of the junction unmatched. This CDR3 comprises 15 residues. Germline values: CDR1 MGHRA, CDR2 YSYEKL. CDR3 DNA: TGCGCCAGCAGCCAAGGCTACAGGGGGACAGATACGCAGTATTTT. Translated: CASSQGYRGTDTQYF.

The V gene is TRBV28, the J gene TRBJ2-1; 10 bases agree with TRBD2. The CDR3 contains 16 residues. Germline loops: CDR1 MDHEN, CDR2 SYDVKM. V lost 5 bases, J lost 8 bases, and 12 bases stayed unmatched. The CDR3 DNA sequence: TGTGCCAGCAGTCCCAATGGAGCGGGAGGGCCCCATGAGCAGTTCTTC. As protein: CASSPNGAGGPHEQFF. Full variable domain (remainder filled in from reference TRBV28 and TRBJ2-1): DVKVTQSSRYLVKRTGEKVFLECVQDMDHENMFWYRQDPGLGLRLIYFSYDVKMKEKGDIPEGYSVSREKKERFSLILESASTNQTSMYLCASSPNGAGGPHEQFFGPGTRLTVL.

This clone has more than one count but fewer than ten. The V and J genes are TRBV15 and TRBJ1-3, with D perhaps matching TRBD1 (5 bases). Germline CDR1 is LNHNV and CDR2 is YYDKDF (reference sequence). V lost 0 bases and J lost 10, with 13 bases in between. The CDR3 runs to 14 residues. The CDR3 here is CATSRDRGTVTIYF. CDR3 DNA sequence: TGTGCCACCAGCAGAGATCGGGGGACGGTGACCATATATTTT.

The rearrangement links TRBV28 to TRBJ1-6, with TRBD1 matching 9 bases. This CDR3 is 16 amino acids long. The germline CDR1 and CDR2 sequences are MDHEN and SYDVKM. The V and J ends lost 4 bases and 9 bases, in that order; junction bases with no gene match: 10. CDR3 sequence (DNA): TGTGCCAGCAGTTCACAACAGGGGGCAATAGGTTCACCCCTCCACTTT. The encoded protein is CASSSQQGAIGSPLHF.

This clone appeared a few times. This sequence joins TRBV3-1 (or the pseudogene TRBV3-2) and TRBJ2-1; a possible D gene is TRBD2 (5 bases). The CDR3 loop spans 14 amino acids. V gave up 3 bases and J gave up 5 bases, with 11 bases separating them. Germline CDR1 is LGHDT and CDR2 is YNNKEL (reference sequence). CDR3 nucleotide sequence: TGTGCCAGCAGCCAGAGGGCGAAAAACAATGAGCAGTTCTTC. This gives the protein CASSQRAKNNEQFF.

This clone occurred a few times. The genes are TRBV11-2 and TRBJ1-1, with D hard to call. CDR1 is SGHAT and CDR2 is FQNNGV in the germline V gene. V was clipped by 0 bases and J by 8 bases, with 10 bases between them. There are 13 residues in the CDR3. CDR3 in DNA: TGTGCCAGCAGCTTAGATCGAGGGAGAGAAGCTTTCTTT. This codes for CASSLDRGREAFF. The full variable domain, in which reference TRBV11-2 and TRBJ1-1 provide the parts outside the CDR3, is EAGVAQSPRYKIIEKRQSVAFWCNPISGHATLYWYQQILGQGPKLLIQFQNNGVVDDSQLPKDRFSAERLKGVDSTLKIQPAKLEDSAVYLCASSLDRGREAFFGQGTRLTVV.

This rearrangement joins TRBV9 to TRBJ2-2; 9 bases are shared with TRBD2. Germline loops: CDR1 SGDLS, CDR2 YYNGEE. Trimming took 2 bases from V and 3 from J; bases not matched to a gene: 2. CDR3 size: 15 residues. Here the CDR3 reads CASSVRGGYTGELFF. CDR3 nucleotide sequence: TGTGCCAGCAGCGTGCGGGGGGGCTACACCGGGGAGCTGTTTTTT. Drawing the rest from reference TRBV9 and TRBJ2-2, the complete variable domain is DSGVTQTPKHLITATGQRVTLRCSPRSGDLSVYWYQQSLDQGLQFLIQYYNGEERAKGNILERFSAQQFPDLHSELNLSSLELGDSALYFCASSVRGGYTGELFFGEGSRLTVL.

The rearrangement joins TRBV18 to TRBJ2-6, with D maybe TRBD1 (6 bases). The germline gives CDR1 KGHSH, CDR2 LQKENI. The V end lost 0 bases, the J end lost 0 bases, and 9 bases lay between the germline ends. The CDR3 is 17 amino acids. CDR3 sequence (DNA): TGTGCCAGCTCACCACCTACAGGGAACTCTGGGGCCAACGTCCTGACTTTC. The encoded protein is CASSPPTGNSGANVLTF. Full variable domain (rest looked up from reference TRBV18 and TRBJ2-6): NAGVMQNPRHLVRRRGQEARLRCSPMKGHSHVYWYRQLPEEGLKFMVYLQKENIIDESGMPKERFSAEFPKEGPSILRIQQVVRGDSAAYFCASSPPTGNSGANVLTFGAGSRLTVL.

The chain joins TRBV2 to TRBJ1-2, with 10 bases matching TRBD1. With V trimmed by 4 bases and J by 1 base, 9 bases remained unmatched. The CDR3 sequence is 17 residues long. Looked up from germline, CDR1 is SNHLY and CDR2 is FYNNEI. In DNA form, the CDR3 reads TGTGCCAGCAGTGGGGACAGGGGAGAATTACATAACTATGGCTACACCTTC. It codes for CASSGDRGELHNYGYTF.

Notes on this clone: The CDR3 does not end in the conserved phenylalanine or tryptophan, so this is likely a read error. The limits of the CDR3 on the DNA are not certain, so only TCRdb's listed CDR3 is given. The chain is built from TRBV24-1 and TRBJ1-3. The CDR3 region is 10 residues in length, termini included. Germline assignment: CDR1 KGHDR and CDR2 SFDVKD. The CDR3 region is CATKGRHEFL.

The chain employs TRBV5-4 and TRBJ2-1, with TRBD1 matching 10 bases. V shed 0 bases and J 10 bases; nucleotides not matched to a gene: 7. Germline V gene data show CDR1 as SGHNT and CDR2 as YYREEE (reference sequence). The CDR3 has 15 amino acids. The CDR3, as DNA: TGTGCCAGCAGCTTGGGGGACAGGGGCCTAGGAGAGCAGTTCTTC. Translated: CASSLGDRGLGEQFF.